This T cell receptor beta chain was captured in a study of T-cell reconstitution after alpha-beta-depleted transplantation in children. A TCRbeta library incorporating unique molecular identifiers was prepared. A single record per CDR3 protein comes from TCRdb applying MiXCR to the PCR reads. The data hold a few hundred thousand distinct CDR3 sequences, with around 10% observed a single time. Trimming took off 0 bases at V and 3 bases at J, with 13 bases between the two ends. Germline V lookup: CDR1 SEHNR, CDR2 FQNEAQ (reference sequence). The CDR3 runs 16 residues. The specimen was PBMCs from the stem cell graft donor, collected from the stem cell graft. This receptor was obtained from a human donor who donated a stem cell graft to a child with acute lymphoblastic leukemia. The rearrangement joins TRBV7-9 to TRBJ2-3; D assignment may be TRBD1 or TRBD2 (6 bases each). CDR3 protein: CASSLAHGGLTDTQYF. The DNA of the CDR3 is TGTGCCAGCAGCTTAGCCCACGGGGGCCTGACAGATACGCAGTATTTT.